The clone carrying this T cell receptor (beta chain) was seen more than once but under ten times. The antigen is undetermined. Patients had received no treatment of any kind before thyroid surgery. The data originate from a study of metastatic and nonmetastatic thyroid tumors. Study details: Where malignant and benign thyroid patients were concerned, repertoires were compared across blood and tumor or nodule tissue.

General study points: Significantly greater TCR beta diversity was reportedly found in malignant thyroid tumors than in benign nodules (in blood and tumor).

Source study methods: Clinicopathological groups of papillary thyroid cancer showed CDR3 differences that were used to build a distant-metastasis classifier. TCRdb re-called clones via MiXCR from the PCR reads. The V and J calls follow TCRdb's processing rather than the paper's. The data show tens of thousands of clones, with approximately 25% seen just once and 5.5% to 8% held by the top ten. The specimen was tumor tissue. This receptor was taken from a female donor with papillary thyroid cancer or a benign thyroid nodule (not recorded which). Some clones in this sample may be carry-over from other donors' samples.

The DNA for the CDR3 is TGTGCCAGCAGTAATCCGCTTGTCTCACCCCTCCACTTT. Its translation is CASSNPLVSPLHF. The chain is built from TRBV28 and TRBJ1-6; no definite D call. CDR1 and CDR2 (germline): MDHEN, SYDVKM. Between the trimmed V and J ends, which lost 5 bases and 10 bases, there was a span of 12 bases. The CDR3 consists of 13 residues.